The text below deals with one TCR beta chain. Its cognate antigen is unknown. Reverse transcription of roughly 0.45 to 1 ug RNA was carried out with random hexamers. Amplification of TCR beta CDR3 used immunoSEQ multiplex PCR across 54 Vbeta and 13 Jbeta. Using its own MiXCR run on the immunoSEQ multiplex PCR reads, TCRdb lists one record per CDR3 protein. The data hold approximately 210,000 distinct CDR3 sequences, with around 93% observed a single time. The data belong to a study of CD8 T cells in Susac syndrome. The overall study: Blood was drawn from Susac syndrome patients while they were therapy-naive, on corticosteroids, or on intravenous immunoglobulin alone. Whole-study findings and limits: The Susac syndrome CD4+ T cell repertoires displayed no clonal expansion. The study recognized that its TCR sequencing and HLA analysis covered a relatively small number of individuals.

In germline, CDR1 is MDHEN, CDR2 SYDVKM. The CDR3 covers 15 residues. Trimming took 4 bases from V and 1 from J; bases not matched to a gene: 5. Sequenced: CD4+ T cells from PBMCs. The V call is TRBV28, the J call TRBJ2-7, with 9 bases identical to TRBD1. This clonotype was sampled from a human donor with Susac syndrome. The CDR3 DNA is TGTGCCAGCAGTTCCTCCGGGACAGGGTCCTACGAGCAGTACTTC. Translated: CASSSSGTGSYEQYF.